This passage covers 17 T cell receptor beta chains from one sample sequenced in a study of monozygotic twins with inflammatory bowel disease. From the 5' RACE reads, TCRdb lists one entry per CDR3 protein and no DNA. In total, the table holds under 150,000 distinct CDR3 sequences. Sequenced: blood. Receptor source: a human donor with ulcerative colitis or Crohn's disease, or a healthy co-twin of an affected twin (not recorded which).

The V gene is TRBV10-3, the J gene TRBJ2-2. Germline CDR1 and CDR2: ENHRY and SYGVKD. The CDR3 sequence is 11 residues long. The CDR3 is CAIRQSGELFF.

The V and J genes are TRBV5-6 and TRBJ2-7; TCRdb names TRBD2, which stays unverified in the absence of DNA. This CDR3 is built from 15 residues. Germline assignment: CDR1 SGHDT and CDR2 YYEEEE. The CDR3 reads CASSLAQGAVWEQYF. Full variable domain (outside the CDR3, taken from reference TRBV5-6 and TRBJ2-7): DAGVTQSPTHLIKTRGQQVTLRCSPKSGHDTVSWYQQALGQGPQFIFQYYEEEERQRGNFPDRFSGHQFPNYSSELNVNALLLGDSALYLCASSLAQGAVWEQYFGPGTRLTVT.

The chain links TRBV7-9 to TRBJ2-7; the D call of TRBD1 rests on TCRdb alone, since no DNA is present to check it. CDR1 and CDR2 from the germline V gene are SEHNR and FQNEAQ (reference sequence). The CDR3 is made up of 16 amino acids. This chain's CDR3 is CASSPRTGNKNYEQYF.

The rearrangement uses TRBV4-2 and TRBJ2-3. CDR3 size: 16 residues. Per the germline V gene, CDR1 is LGHNA and CDR2 is YNFKEQ. This CDR3 reads CASSQVQTSSTDTQYF.

The chain links TRBV14 to TRBJ2-5; TCRdb's D gene call, TRBD2, goes unchecked for lack of DNA. Germline CDR1 SGHDN, CDR2 FVKESK. The CDR3 has 15 amino acids. The CDR3 is CASSHRAGSGETQYF.

This chain joins TRBV11-1 and TRBJ1-1; TCRdb's D call, TRBD1, is unchecked because there is no DNA. This CDR3 has 19 amino acids. The germline gives CDR1 SGHAT, CDR2 FQDESV (reference sequence). CDR3 residues: CASSLGGRQFESMNTEAFF. Supplemented by reference TRBV11-1 and TRBJ1-1, the full variable domain reads EAEVAQSPRYKITEKSQAVAFWCDPISGHATLYWYRQILGQGPELLVQFQDESVVDDSQLPKDRFSAERLKGVDSTLKIQPAELGDSAMYLCASSLGGRQFESMNTEAFFGQGTRLTVV.

The chain joins TRBV28 to TRBJ2-7; TCRdb's D gene call, TRBD1, goes unchecked for lack of DNA. CDR3 length equals 15 residues. The V gene's germline CDR1 is MDHEN and CDR2 SYDVKM. CDR3 in amino acids: CASRENRGHGYEQYF. The full variable domain, in which reference TRBV28 and TRBJ2-7 provide the parts outside the CDR3, is DVKVTQSSRYLVKRTGEKVFLECVQDMDHENMFWYRQDPGLGLRLIYFSYDVKMKEKGDIPEGYSVSREKKERFSLILESASTNQTSMYLCASRENRGHGYEQYFGPGTRLTVT.

The chain employs TRBV25-1 and TRBJ1-2. The CDR3 is made up of 13 amino acids. Germline values: CDR1 MGHDK, CDR2 SYGVNS. CDR3 region: CASSAGLLRGYTF.

The chain uses TRBV27 and TRBJ2-6; as DNA is missing, the TRBD1 call by TCRdb cannot be tested. The CDR3 is 20 amino acids. Germline V gives CDR1 MNHEY, CDR2 SMNVEV (reference sequence). The CDR3 sequence is CASSLGFGQGGPTGANVLTF.

The genes are TRBV6-2 or TRBV6-3 and TRBJ2-1; TCRdb calls TRBD1, which cannot be checked without DNA. Germline lookup yields CDR1 MNHEY and CDR2 SVGEGT. CDR3 length: 15 residues. The CDR3 loop is CASSYRGQRGYEQFF.

The V call is TRBV12-3 or TRBV12-4, the J call TRBJ1-5; TCRdb's D call of TRBD1 is untestable without DNA. The length of the CDR3 is 14 residues. CDR3: CASRGDSENQPQHF.

The chain uses TRBV4-2 and TRBJ1-4; TCRdb proposes TRBD1, but this gene call is untestable without DNA. Germline loops: CDR1 LGHNA, CDR2 YNFKEQ. This CDR3 has 13 amino acids. The CDR3 is CASSRQGDEKLFF.

The chain recombines TRBV19 with TRBJ1-2. Per the germline V gene, CDR1 is LNHDA and CDR2 is SQIVND (reference sequence). CDR3 size: 15 residues. The CDR3 protein is CASSPQRRGRYGYTF.

The chain recombines TRBV7-2 with TRBJ2-3; TCRdb's D gene call, TRBD1, goes unchecked for lack of DNA. CDR1 is SGHTA, CDR2 FQGNSA, per germline. The CDR3 runs 16 residues. CDR3 region: CASSRPRDRLTDTQYF.

The chain is built from TRBV9 and TRBJ2-2; the D gene TCRdb calls, TRBD1, cannot be checked with no DNA. The CDR3 is 17 amino acids. Germline V gene lookup returns CDR1 SGDLS and CDR2 YYNGEE. CDR3: CASSAIRGDTYTGELFF.

CDR3: CASGLVIRGILADTQYF. This chain links TRBV12-5 with TRBJ2-3; the D call of TRBD1 rests on TCRdb alone, since no DNA is present to check it. This CDR3 has 17 residues. Germline CDR1 and CDR2: LGHNT and FRNRAP.

The chain employs TRBV6-1 and TRBJ2-7. There are 14 residues in the CDR3. CDR1 and CDR2 (germline): MNHNS, SASEGT. The CDR3 sequence is CASSANRQLYEQYF.